This entry concerns a single T cell receptor (beta chain). The specificity of this receptor is unknown. The sample holds no much larger clone one base away, and base qualities are not on file. The sample comes from a study of blood T cell repertoires in COVID-19 (dated by TCRdb to 2018 to 2021). With regard to the full study: The collaborator samples originated in the United States, Italy and Spain and spanned the acute and convalescent phases of COVID-19. The prospective study material was composed of cDNA or gDNA derived from T cells, B-cell-depleted T cells, or PBMCs. Subjects who had been exposed to COVID-19, were actively infected with it, or had recovered from it provided the deeply sampled blood TCRbeta repertoires that made up the dataset. The repertoires were released in a freely available public database intended as a resource for research on the immune response to SARS-CoV-2. The samples were drawn from the first 160 participants of the ongoing ImmuneRACE study and from roughly 1,300 subjects provided by 6 global collaborators. A de-identified subject ID, COVID-19 status, age in years and sex were almost always included in the sample metadata. Where HLA class I and class II types were available, the types were taken from metadata supplied by the sample provider, not from assay-based typing.

V is reduced by 1 base and J by 6 bases, leaving a spacing of 7 bases between them. The CDR3 holds 13 amino acids from the cysteine to the phenylalanine. Left in the record is the CDR3 DNA by itself, 39 bases read in frame from the first base. Collaborating institutions collected whole blood in K2EDTA tubes following their own protocols. Collaborator samples were shipped for TCRbeta analysis as frozen whole blood, isolated PBMCs, or DNA extracted from either sample type. The research as a whole found: The amount of clinical and demographic metadata varied by source and participant and was provided uncurated.

The immunoSEQ Assay, a bias-controlled multiplex PCR, was used to amplify TCRbeta CDR3 regions from genomic DNA. The study's processing was this. The number of nucleated cells in each sample was estimated from the amplification of reference gene primers within the assay. To quantify the absolute abundance of each unique TCRbeta CDR3 rearrangement, sequence reads were collapsed and filtered. For each sample, productive Simpson clonality was calculated by taking the square root of Simpson's diversity index across productive rearrangements. TCRdb took this table from immuneACCESS and kept in-frame rearrangements with V and J called. Such tables lack part of the clones; where checked against another copy, unresolved V genes explain under half of the gap, and the rest is unexplained. V, J and clone size were drawn from that table, and D and trimming were deduced from the DNA. The sample table contains under 150,000 clones; only one count was recorded for around 81% of them. The top ten hold 7% to 9% of the sample.

This TCR derives from a human donor with acute or convalescent COVID-19. The donor label of this sample is uncertain. The sequence links TRBV12-3 or TRBV12-4 to TRBJ1-3; no D gene is confidently identified. The material sequenced was peripheral blood. Read as DNA, the sequence is TGTGCCAGCAGTTTAGGGTTAGCAAACACCATATATTTT. Its protein is CASSLGLANTIYF.